A single sample gave rise to the 19 T cell receptor beta chains below, sequenced in a study of cytomegalovirus exposure and HLA in healthy donors. This PCR relied on a set of 60 Vbeta primers and 13 Jbeta primers. Profiled with immunoSEQ multiplex PCR; TCRdb holds only in-frame clones, not every one. Of under 200,000 clones listed, roughly 80% are singletons. Material for sequencing was PBMCs. These receptors originate from a man aged 50-60 years in good health and CMV-seropositive.

The V gene is TRBV19, the J gene TRBJ2-5, with 9 bases that match TRBD2. The CDR3 loop spans 15 amino acids. CDR1 and CDR2 from the germline V gene are LNHDA and SQIVND (reference sequence). Trimming removed 5 bases from V and 5 bases from J; junction bases left unmatched: 9. The CDR3 region has the DNA TGTGCCAGTAGTGCCTCAGCGGGGGGCAGGGAGACCCAGTACTTC. It is translated as CASSASAGGRETQYF.

The chain uses TRBV29-1 and TRBJ2-5, with D tentatively TRBD1 (5 bases). The CDR3 spans 16 residues. Trimming stripped 0 bases from V and 2 bases from J, with 16 bases between. Germline CDR1 and CDR2: SQVTM and ANQGSEA. CDR3 amino acids: CSVEEFWPKGQETQYF. The CDR3 DNA reads TGCAGCGTTGAAGAATTTTGGCCCAAGGGGCAAGAGACCCAGTACTTC.

J is TRBJ2-1 and V is TRBV5-1, with 10 bases identical to TRBD2. Germline V gene lookup returns CDR1 SGHRS and CDR2 YFSETQ. V was clipped by 3 bases and J by 1 base; unmatched bases: 7. This CDR3 is 17 amino acids long. DNA for the CDR3: TGCGCCAGCAGCTCAGGTGGGACTAGCGTTTCCTACAATGAGCAGTTCTTC. Its protein is CASSSGGTSVSYNEQFF.

On this clone itself: Other DNA sequences in this specimen translate into the identical CDR3. The genes are TRBV5-1 and TRBJ2-5; 15 bases are shared with TRBD2. In germline, CDR1 is SGHRS, CDR2 YFSETQ. The CDR3 spans 16 residues. With 4 bases clipped from V and 5 bases from J, the junction kept 6 bases outside the gene matches. CDR3 DNA: TGCGCCAGCAGCCCCGGACTAGCGGGGGGGCAGGAGACCCAGTACTTC. The encoded protein is CASSPGLAGGQETQYF.

The chain couples TRBV7-9 to TRBJ1-4; the D gene is possibly TRBD1 (5 bases). Germline V gene data show CDR1 as SEHNR and CDR2 as FQNEAQ (reference sequence). Trimming took 3 bases from V and 2 from J, leaving 7 bases between them. The CDR3 runs to 14 residues. This CDR3 reads CASSFGGTNEKLFF. The CDR3 DNA sequence: TGTGCCAGCAGCTTTGGGGGGACTAATGAAAAACTGTTTTTT.

Here the CDR3 reads CASSVNSMNTEAFF. In nucleotides, the CDR3 is TGTGCCAGCAGCGTAAACAGCATGAACACTGAAGCTTTCTTT. V is TRBV9 and J is TRBJ1-1; D remains ambiguous. The V gene's germline CDR1 is SGDLS and CDR2 YYNGEE. The length of the CDR3 is 14 residues. V lost 1 base and J lost 0, with 7 bases in between.

This clone turned up a few times. The chain is built from TRBV15 and TRBJ2-7; tentatively, D is TRBD1 (5 bases). The V and J ends lost 0 bases and 7 bases respectively, with 7 bases between them. Per germline, CDR1 LNHNV and CDR2 YYDKDF (reference sequence). This CDR3 region has 12 residues. The CDR3 nucleotides read TGTGCCACCAGCAGAGAAAGGGGAGAGCAGTACTTC. Translated, it gives CATSRERGEQYF.

CDR3 residues: CASSQGLAGGYEQYF. In nucleotides, the CDR3 is TGTGCCAGCAGCCAAGGACTAGCGGGGGGTTACGAGCAGTACTTC. The chain carries TRBV4-2 and TRBJ2-7, with TRBD2 matching over 13 bases. CDR3 length: 15 residues. The germline V gene has CDR1 LGHNA and CDR2 YNFKEQ. V shed 1 base and J 4 bases; nucleotides not matched to a gene: 1.

The genes are TRBV4-1 and TRBJ2-1, with 7 bases identical to TRBD2. The junction had 9 bases not matched to a gene; V was cut back by 0 bases and J by 7 bases. Germline V gene data show CDR1 as MGHRA and CDR2 as YSYEKL. CDR3 length: 16 amino acids. This CDR3 is CASSQDGGVSWNEQFF. The CDR3 DNA follows: TGCGCCAGCAGCCAAGATGGGGGGGTATCTTGGAATGAGCAGTTCTTC.

The genes are TRBV9 and TRBJ1-1; D is unclear. Trimming removed 3 bases from V and 1 base from J, with 10 bases in between. Germline lookup yields CDR1 SGDLS and CDR2 YYNGEE. The CDR3 runs 14 residues. The CDR3 here is CASSAEARNTEAFF. The CDR3 bases are TGTGCCAGCAGCGCCGAGGCCAGGAACACTGAAGCTTTCTTT.

Only one count was recorded for this clone. The chain has TRBV12-5 and TRBJ1-2, with 7 bases fitting TRBD1. Trimming at V came to 5 bases and at J to 8 bases, leaving 17 bases not matched to a gene. Germline V gene sequence: CDR1 LGHNT, CDR2 FRNRAP. The CDR3 contains 16 residues. CDR3 loop: CASGPPPVVWTGGYTF. In nucleotides, the CDR3 is TGTGCTAGTGGTCCGCCCCCCGTGGTATGGACAGGCGGCTACACCTTC.

The chain employs TRBV30 and TRBJ1-2; a possible D gene is TRBD1 (6 bases). Trimming pared 4 bases from V and 1 base from J, leaving 13 bases between. This CDR3 is built from 14 residues. Germline lookup yields CDR1 GTSNPN and CDR2 SVGIG (reference sequence). The CDR3 loop is CAWIRPGDNYGYTF. The CDR3 DNA sequence: TGTGCCTGGATTAGGCCAGGGGATAACTATGGCTACACCTTC. Full variable domain (missing parts from reference TRBV30 and TRBJ1-2): SQTIHQWPATLVQPVGSPLSLECTVEGTSNPNLYWYRQAAGRGLQLLFYSVGIGQISSEVPQNLSASRPQDRQFILSSKKLLLSDSGFYLCAWIRPGDNYGYTFGSGTRLTVV.

This clone was recorded only once. The chain links TRBV7-8 to TRBJ2-7; 7 positions match TRBD1. The CDR3 consists of 13 residues. V trimming: 4 bases; J trimming: 2 bases; junction bases outside the gene matches: 2. Per germline, CDR1 SGHVS and CDR2 FQNEAQ. CDR3 nucleotide sequence: TGTGCCAGCAGCTGGGACAGAACCTACGAGCAGTACTTC. This translates into CASSWDRTYEQYF.

Comments on this clone: One end of the junction is discordant with germline, which a read error may explain. The chain has TRBV4-1 and TRBJ1-5, with D possibly being TRBD1 (5 bases). Per the germline V gene, CDR1 is MGHRA and CDR2 is YSYEKL. This CDR3 has 15 amino acids. Written as DNA, the CDR3 is TGCGCCGGCAGGTCACAGGAGTATAGCAATCAGCCCCAGCATTTT. It translates to CAGRSQEYSNQPQHF.

V usage is TRBV4-3 and J usage is TRBJ2-2; 8 nucleotides align to TRBD2. V lost 0 bases, J lost 7 bases, and 7 bases stayed unmatched. CDR3 length: 16 residues. Germline V lookup: CDR1 LGHNA, CDR2 YSLEER. The CDR3 bases are TGCGCCAGCAGCCAAGATTTCACTAGCGGCGTCGGGGAGCTGTTTTTT. Protein sequence: CASSQDFTSGVGELFF.

J is TRBJ2-5 and V is TRBV6-1, with TRBD1 matching 8 bases. V was clipped by 7 bases and J by 4 bases; unmatched bases: 5. There are 13 residues in the CDR3. Germline V gene lookup returns CDR1 MNHNS and CDR2 SASEGT. CDR3 bases: TGTGCCAGCAACCAGGGGGCAGGAGAGACCCAGTACTTC. Translated: CASNQGAGETQYF.

The CDR3 sequence is CASSSGTGGGNTGELFF. In DNA form, the CDR3 reads TGTGCCAGCAGCTCCGGGACAGGGGGTGGGAACACCGGGGAGCTGTTTTTT. The gene calls are TRBV11-3 and TRBJ2-2; TRBD1 matches 11 bases. V shed 4 bases, J shed 1 base, and the junction held 5 bases outside the gene matches. Germline V gene data show CDR1 as SGHNT and CDR2 as YENEEA. CDR3 length equals 17 residues.

This chain links TRBV5-8 with TRBJ1-1; possibly TRBD1 for D (6 bases). The V gene's germline CDR1 is SGHTS and CDR2 YDEGEE. V dropped 2 bases and J dropped 5 bases, with 10 bases sitting between them. The CDR3 contains 13 residues. As DNA, the CDR3 is TGTGCCAGCAGCTTCCTACAGGGTACTGAAGCTTTCTTT. Translated, it gives CASSFLQGTEAFF. The full variable domain, completed using reference TRBV5-8 and TRBJ1-1, is EAGVTQSPTHLIKTRGQQATLRCSPISGHTSVYWYQQALGLGLQFLLWYDEGEERNRGNFPPRFSGRQFPNYSSELNVNALELEDSALYLCASSFLQGTEAFFGQGTRLTVV.

This clone has more than one count but fewer than ten. The chain is built from TRBV7-9 and TRBJ1-1, with D possibly being TRBD1 (5 bases). Germline values: CDR1 SEHNR, CDR2 FQNEAQ (reference sequence). Trimming cost V 6 bases and J 1 base, with 12 bases left between them. The CDR3 is made up of 14 amino acids. CDR3 sequence reads: CASRDRGTNTEAFF. CDR3 nucleotide sequence: TGTGCCAGCAGGGACCGGGGGACGAACACTGAAGCTTTCTTT.